This TCR beta chain was captured by sequencing in a study of identical twins. Study-level findings and limits: Out-of-frame alpha sequences shared by twins were enriched for low generation probability. For out-of-frame beta sequences, excess twin sharing was weaker. Models underpredicted monozygotic twin sharing of out-of-frame TCR alpha.

In its sample, this clonotype was seen many times. Its antigen remains unidentified. From the 5' RACE reads, TCRdb called clonotypes with MiXCR, one entry per CDR3 protein. The table has approximately 140,000 distinct CDR3 sequences, roughly 3.2% seen once. The V gene's germline CDR1 is SEHNR and CDR2 FQNEAQ (reference sequence). Trimming removed 6 bases at V and 5 bases at J, with 20 bases between. This CDR3 is built from 16 residues. This rearrangement joins TRBV7-9 to TRBJ2-1; tentatively, D is TRBD2 (7 bases). What was sequenced was memory T cells sorted from blood. This receptor was obtained from a man aged 18-30 years in good health. The CDR3 nucleotides read TGTGCCAGCAGTCTAACAGGGACTACTTCGGACAATGAGCAGTTCTTC. This translates into CASSLTGTTSDNEQFF.